These 28 T cell receptor beta chains originate from one sample sequenced in a study of shared clonotypes between healthy human individuals. TCRdb keeps only in-frame clones here, not all; method: immunoSEQ multiplex PCR. The sample records hundreds of thousands of clones, under 95% being singletons. Terminally differentiated effector memory CD45RA+ cells were left out of the naive CD8 fraction, which was CD45RO-negative and positively selected for CCR7. The material sequenced was naive CD8+ T cells sorted from blood. The receptors come from a man aged 25 to 40 in good health.

The V and J genes are TRBV7-9 and TRBJ2-7; possibly TRBD2 for D (5 bases). Germline V gene lookup returns CDR1 SEHNR and CDR2 FQNEAQ (reference sequence). The CDR3 is made up of 13 amino acids. Trimming took off 3 bases at V and 5 bases at J, with 11 bases between the two ends. In nucleotides, the CDR3 is TGTGCCAGCAGCTTGCCGGGATTTGACGAGCAGTACTTC. Protein sequence: CASSLPGFDEQYF.

V and J are TRBV27 and TRBJ2-7, with D maybe TRBD2 (7 bases). V gave up 6 bases and J gave up 3 bases, with 15 bases separating them. This CDR3 contains 14 residues. Germline V gene lookup returns CDR1 MNHEY and CDR2 SMNVEV (reference sequence). In DNA, the CDR3 is TGTGCCAGCAGGGGAGGGGGAGCCTACTACGAGCAGTACTTC. It translates to CASRGGGAYYEQYF.

The chain links TRBV19 to TRBJ1-1; D might be TRBD1 (6 bases). The CDR3 contains 12 residues. Between the trimmed V and J ends, which lost 8 bases and 7 bases, there was a span of 14 bases. Germline V gene lookup returns CDR1 LNHDA and CDR2 SQIVND (reference sequence). The CDR3 DNA follows: TGTGCCAGTGAAGGACAGCTAGATGAAGCTTTCTTT. Residues: CASEGQLDEAFF.

The chain joins TRBV7-6 to TRBJ2-1; 12 bases fit TRBD2. With V trimmed by 6 bases and J by 7 bases, 10 bases remained unmatched. The germline V gene encodes CDR1 SGHVS and CDR2 FNYEAQ. This CDR3 is built from 16 residues. The CDR3 region is CASSFWTSGVGNEQFF. The CDR3 DNA is TGTGCCAGCAGTTTCTGGACTAGCGGGGTAGGGAATGAGCAGTTCTTC.

The rearrangement links TRBV27 to TRBJ2-1; D might be TRBD1 (6 bases). This CDR3 is 16 amino acids long. Trimming stripped 5 bases from V and 3 bases from J, with 17 bases between. The germline V gene has CDR1 MNHEY and CDR2 SMNVEV (reference sequence). CDR3 nucleotide sequence: TGTGCCAGCAGTCCGGAGCCGGGACAAGTCTACAATGAGCAGTTCTTC. Protein: CASSPEPGQVYNEQFF.

This chain uses TRBV2 with TRBJ2-3; TRBD2 matches 7 bases. V was pared by 1 base and J by 3 bases, with 7 bases of the junction left unmatched. This CDR3 is built from 16 residues. Germline CDR1 and CDR2: SNHLY and FYNNEI. The CDR3 loop reads CASSEGRGGVTDTQYF. In nucleotides, the CDR3 is TGTGCCAGCAGTGAAGGGCGGGGAGGGGTAACAGATACGCAGTATTTT.

The chain carries TRBV29-1 and TRBJ2-7; D not resolved. Germline V gene data show CDR1 as SQVTM and CDR2 as ANQGSEA. This CDR3 contains 12 residues. V was trimmed by 3 bases and J by 2 bases, leaving 8 bases between them. DNA for the CDR3: TGCAGCGTTGAGAGCGACGCCTACGAGCAGTACTTC. Protein: CSVESDAYEQYF.

The chain joins TRBV28 to TRBJ1-5; D may be TRBD1 (6 bases). The CDR3 has 15 amino acids. Trimming took 7 bases from V and 3 from J, leaving 16 bases between them. In germline, CDR1 is MDHEN, CDR2 SYDVKM. The CDR3 nucleotides read TGTGCCAGCAAATCAAGGGGGGTTTACAATCAGCCCCAGCATTTT. Translation gives CASKSRGVYNQPQHF.

The chain uses TRBV6-5 and TRBJ2-5, with 8 positions matching TRBD1. The V segment lost 5 bases and the J segment 5 bases; nucleotides outside the gene matches: 10. CDR3 length: 15 residues. The germline CDR1 and CDR2 sequences are MNHEY and SVGAGI. The CDR3 DNA sequence: TGTGCCAGCAGTCACCACCAGGGGGCCGGGGAGACCCAGTACTTC. Translating gives CASSHHQGAGETQYF.

This chain links TRBV5-6 with TRBJ2-5; D gene unclear. The CDR3 has 11 amino acids. Germline V gene sequence: CDR1 SGHDT, CDR2 YYEEEE. Trimming removed 2 bases at V and 5 bases at J, with 4 bases between. The CDR3 nucleotides are TGTGCCAGCAGCTTCAGCGAGACCCAGTACTTC. It encodes CASSFSETQYF. Filled out from reference TRBV5-6 and TRBJ2-5, the complete variable domain reads DAGVTQSPTHLIKTRGQQVTLRCSPKSGHDTVSWYQQALGQGPQFIFQYYEEEERQRGNFPDRFSGHQFPNYSSELNVNALLLGDSALYLCASSFSETQYFGPGTRLLVL.

The chain has TRBV10-1 and TRBJ2-3; 7 nucleotides match TRBD2. Unmatched junction bases numbered 9, after V lost 6 bases and J lost 3 bases. Germline CDR1 WNHNN, CDR2 SYGVQD (reference sequence). There are 15 residues in the CDR3. CDR3 amino acids: CASSGGTGRTDTQYF. The DNA of the CDR3 is TGCGCCAGCAGCGGGGGGACGGGAAGAACAGATACGCAGTATTTT.

This chain links TRBV4-1 with TRBJ2-3; 14 bases match TRBD2. After removal of 8 bases from V and 4 bases from J, the junction contained 2 bases not matched to a gene. Germline loops: CDR1 MGHRA, CDR2 YSYEKL. CDR3 length: 14 amino acids. CDR3 protein: CASGTSGSADTQYF. CDR3 DNA sequence: TGCGCCAGCGGGACTAGCGGGAGCGCAGATACGCAGTATTTT.

V gene TRBV29-1 combines with J gene TRBJ2-7, with a weak D call TRBD2 (7 bases). The CDR3 sequence is 14 residues long. Deletions cut 2 bases from V and 1 base from J, with 12 bases between. The germline V gene encodes CDR1 SQVTM and CDR2 ANQGSEA. The CDR3 DNA sequence: TGCAGCGTTGAAAACGCGGGGGCGTCCTACGAGCAGTACTTC. This translates into CSVENAGASYEQYF.

The chain couples TRBV7-6 to TRBJ2-3; possibly TRBD1 for D (6 bases). This CDR3 is 17 amino acids long. Germline CDR1 is SGHVS and CDR2 is FNYEAQ. Between the trimmed V and J ends, which lost 4 bases and 2 bases, there was a span of 19 bases. The CDR3 sequence is CASSSPGTISFTDTQYF. In DNA, the CDR3 is TGTGCCAGCAGCTCGCCCGGGACAATAAGTTTCACAGATACGCAGTATTTT.

This clone was observed a single time. This chain connects TRBV18 to TRBJ2-5; D is unclear. With 2 bases removed from V and 5 bases from J, the gap between germline ends came to 12 bases. Germline V gene lookup returns CDR1 KGHSH and CDR2 LQKENI. The CDR3 runs 14 residues. CDR3 coding DNA: TGTGCCAGCTCACCAATACGAGGAAGGGAGACCCAGTACTTC. Protein: CASSPIRGRETQYF.

The chain links TRBV28 to TRBJ2-5; D assignment may be TRBD1 or TRBD2 (5 bases each). V was shortened by 3 bases and J by 5 bases, with 13 bases between the two germline ends. CDR3 length: 14 amino acids. Germline V gives CDR1 MDHEN, CDR2 SYDVKM. CDR3: CASSFSPRGETQYF. For the CDR3, the DNA is TGTGCCAGCAGTTTTTCCCCCCGGGGCGAGACCCAGTACTTC.

This rearrangement joins TRBV7-2 to TRBJ1-4; tentative D call: TRBD1 (5 bases). With 4 bases removed from V and 7 bases from J, the gap between germline ends came to 22 bases. CDR1 SGHTA and CDR2 FQGNSA come from the germline V gene. This CDR3 is built from 17 residues. The CDR3 DNA is TGTGCCAGCAGCTCGGGGGACCAAGGGGTTTTTGGTGAAAAACTGTTTTTT. It is translated as CASSSGDQGVFGEKLFF.

The chain combines TRBV10-3 with TRBJ2-1; D perhaps matches TRBD2 (7 bases). This CDR3 is built from 13 residues. V was clipped by 7 bases and J by 7 bases, with 14 bases between them. The V gene's germline CDR1 is ENHRY and CDR2 SYGVKD. CDR3 region: CAIKGEGQNEQFF. In DNA, the CDR3 is TGTGCCATCAAGGGGGAGGGCCAGAATGAGCAGTTCTTC.

Only a few counts were recorded for this clone. The chain joins TRBV28 to TRBJ1-2; D possibly corresponds to TRBD1 (5 bases). Germline values: CDR1 MDHEN, CDR2 SYDVKM. V was pared by 6 bases and J by 4 bases, with 18 bases between. The CDR3 extends over 15 amino acids. The chain's CDR3 is CASSPSAGRIYGYTF. As DNA, the CDR3 is TGTGCCAGCAGCCCTAGCGCGGGACGGATCTATGGCTACACCTTC.

A word on this clone: Other DNA sequences in the same sample also yield this CDR3. The J gene is TRBJ2-7, the V gene TRBV27; a weak D match, TRBD1 (6 bases). The CDR3 has 13 residues. Germline V gives CDR1 MNHEY, CDR2 SMNVEV (reference sequence). The V end was cut by 3 bases, the J end by 2 bases, with 8 bases between. CDR3 DNA: TGTGCCAGCAGTTTCGGGACAACCTACGAGCAGTACTTC. Residues: CASSFGTTYEQYF.

The table lists this clone with a count of one. The chain combines TRBV30 with TRBJ2-7, with 12 bases that match TRBD2. Losses at the gene ends were 3 bases for V and 8 bases for J; bases not matched to a gene: 11. The CDR3 extends over 15 amino acids. The V gene's germline CDR1 is GTSNPN and CDR2 SVGIG (reference sequence). CDR3 loop: CAWREGLAGLSKQYF. The CDR3 nucleotides are TGTGCCTGGAGAGAAGGACTAGCGGGATTGTCCAAGCAGTACTTC.

About this clone itself: Other DNA sequences in this specimen translate into the identical CDR3. This sequence joins TRBV27 and TRBJ2-5; TRBD2 might be the D (6 bases). From germline, CDR1 is MNHEY and CDR2 SMNVEV (reference sequence). V was cut by 3 bases and J by 5 bases, with 7 bases left in between. This CDR3 is 12 amino acids long. As DNA, the CDR3 is TGTGCCAGCAGTTTTGGGGGGGAGACCCAGTACTTC. Protein product: CASSFGGETQYF.

The chain joins TRBV18 to TRBJ1-1; no reliable D call. Trimming took off 0 bases at V and 5 bases at J, with 16 bases between the two ends. CDR1 and CDR2 from the germline V gene are KGHSH and LQKENI. CDR3 length equals 16 residues. Written as DNA, the CDR3 is TGTGCCAGCTCACCACCGTGGGCCCTAGGTGGGACTGAAGCTTTCTTT. It translates to CASSPPWALGGTEAFF.

This chain uses TRBV5-1 with TRBJ2-3; 12 nucleotides agree with TRBD2. In germline, CDR1 is SGHRS, CDR2 YFSETQ. The CDR3 has 17 amino acids. V lost 0 bases to trimming and J lost 1 base; unmatched junction nucleotides: 3. CDR3 in amino acids: CASSLARTSGGTDTQYF. DNA for the CDR3: TGCGCCAGCAGCTTGGCCCGGACTAGCGGGGGCACAGATACGCAGTATTTT.

The V gene is TRBV15, the J gene TRBJ2-5; 7 bases line up with TRBD1. V shed 0 bases and J 5 bases; nucleotides not matched to a gene: 3. CDR1 LNHNV and CDR2 YYDKDF come from the germline V gene (reference sequence). This CDR3 is built from 14 residues. CDR3 DNA sequence: TGTGCCACCAGCAGAGAAGGGGGCGCGGAGACCCAGTACTTC. The encoded protein is CATSREGGAETQYF.

The chain combines TRBV7-2 with TRBJ2-7, with D possibly TRBD2 on 7 matching bases. Trimming stripped 1 base from V and 1 base from J, with 17 bases between. The germline CDR1 and CDR2 sequences are SGHTA and FQGNSA. The CDR3 consists of 17 residues. The CDR3 DNA sequence: TGTGCCAGCAGCTTAGGGGGGGCTAGCGGCCCTTCCTACGAGCAGTACTTC. This gives the protein CASSLGGASGPSYEQYF.

The chain recombines TRBV9 with TRBJ2-2; 8 positions agree with TRBD1. This CDR3 region has 22 residues. The V and J ends lost 0 bases and 3 bases, in that order; junction bases with no gene match: 22. The V gene's germline CDR1 is SGDLS and CDR2 YYNGEE. In nucleotides, the CDR3 is TGTGCCAGCAGCGTAGAATCTGATGAGGGGACAGGCCAGGTGGTGGACACCGGGGAGCTGTTTTTT. Its protein is CASSVESDEGTGQVVDTGELFF. Using reference TRBV9 and TRBJ2-2 for the parts outside the CDR3, the full variable domain is DSGVTQTPKHLITATGQRVTLRCSPRSGDLSVYWYQQSLDQGLQFLIQYYNGEERAKGNILERFSAQQFPDLHSELNLSSLELGDSALYFCASSVESDEGTGQVVDTGELFFGEGSRLTVL.

V and J are TRBV7-9 and TRBJ2-7; no reliable D call. Germline assignment: CDR1 SEHNR and CDR2 FQNEAQ (reference sequence). V was cut by 6 bases and J by 2 bases, with 11 bases left in between. The CDR3 loop spans 13 amino acids. The CDR3 DNA sequence: TGTGCCAGCAGTGAAACACACGCCTACGAGCAGTACTTC. Protein: CASSETHAYEQYF.